One T cell receptor beta chain is described in this entry. The antigen is not known. This specimen comes from a study of beta chain features in type 1 diabetes. In the study overall: Healthy donors and patients showed comparable age, gender and cell yields.

Study-level findings and limits: HLA effects on TCRB rearrangement stayed unresolved here. The naive, central memory and Treg TCRB repertoires looked more alike in patients than they did in healthy donors. Junctions at VDJ sites from type 1 diabetes patients had fewer insertions and more deletions. Moderate but significant shortening of TCRB CDR3s was recorded in all four CD4+ subsets from Type 1 diabetes patients.

J lost 5 bases, V lost 7 bases, and 6 bases had no gene match. The germline V gene encodes CDR1 MNHNY and CDR2 SVGAGI (reference sequence). The CDR3 consists of 14 residues. As every portion of the isolated RNA was reverse transcribed, the sequencing read expressed TCRB transcripts. Sequencing was performed with immunoSEQ multiplex PCR; in TCRdb, only in-frame clones are kept and a portion is missing. The repertoire has about 160,000 clones, about 8.3% of them found once; the top ten carry 0.45% to 0.6%. The chain recombines TRBV6-6 with TRBJ2-7, with TRBD1 identical over 12 bases. This receptor was taken from a woman younger than 30 with type 1 diabetes. What was sequenced was central memory CD4+ T cells from blood. The CDR3 reads CASKGDRGRHEQYF. Written as DNA, the CDR3 is TGTGCCAGCAAGGGGGACAGGGGGCGCCACGAGCAGTACTTC.